This T cell receptor beta chain was documented in a study of cytomegalovirus exposure and HLA in healthy donors (dated by TCRdb to about 2017). Study-level background: According to an earlier analysis of a few hundred of the donors, some 180 million T cells yielded over 100 million unique TCR beta sequences and more than 250 Gb of sequence data. Among roughly 400 genotyped donors of the cohort, an average of around 240,000 unique TCR beta nucleotide sequences were sequenced per donor, roughly 18% of them non-productive. Among the approximately 420 genotyped donors, 81% belonged to the genetic ancestry cluster associated with self-reported Caucasian donors. Every repertoire in the discovery cohort had been generated on one and the same sequencing platform. Donor age, sex, ethnicity and CMV serostatus were compiled alongside the repertoire data. Typing coverage varied by locus: about 629-630 donors for A, B, C, DRB1 and DQB1; roughly 560 for DQA1; 600 to 610 for DPA1; 450 to 480 for DPB1. Approximately 330 gigabases of sequencing data and about 92 million unique TCR sequences made up an early release that covered several hundred HLA-typed donors. HLA typing covered class I and class II loci at four-digit resolution. Rather than drawing on any new phenotypic data, the later analysis identified candidate immune exposures from TCR beta sequences and the way those sequences occurred across donors. An earlier analysis of approximately 500 of the donors applied high-throughput TCR beta sequencing to assess whether each TCR beta V gene segment acted as functional or pseudogenic. Because of strong linkage in the cohort, a few DR-DQ haplotypes were treated as single units for association and clustering. The study aimed to test whether signatures of past pathogen exposure could be identified by cataloging public T cell receptors. The T cell repertoires of 666 subjects were profiled by immunosequencing and related to cytomegalovirus serostatus. A later genetic analysis used genome-wide SNP genotypes for about three fifths of the 666 donors, treating that subset as a discovery cohort. High-throughput TCR immunosequencing, statistical association of individual TCRs with disease status, and machine learning were combined to predict cytomegalovirus infection status. In addition to the first cohort of 500 to 850 subjects, a separate validation cohort of approximately 120 different subjects was used. A later analysis re-analyzed previously published TCR beta repertoires from 600 to 850 donors and added high-resolution HLA genotyping to study TCR occurrence patterns. Points the paper makes about the study in general: In a later analysis, about 17,000 TCR beta sequences were associated with specific HLA alleles at a false discovery rate of 0.05. This cohort had only TCR beta chains sequenced, and the lack of alpha or paired-chain data limited which features could be detected. According to a later analysis, parvovirus B19, influenza, CMV and Epstein-Barr virus appeared linked to several top co-occurrence clusters. In the study, 150 to 200 TCR beta chains were listed as associated with cytomegalovirus. The authors suggested that the approach could potentially be extended to other disease states and immunological phenotypes. In a later analysis, HLA-associated TCR beta chains were found to be more clonally expanded and to have lower generation probabilities than equally common non-associated chains. The classifier was reported to diagnose cytomegalovirus status with high specificity and sensitivity in both the original cohort and the validation cohort. According to a later genetic analysis, donors in an Asian-associated ancestry cluster had fewer N-insertions in productive TCRs than the roughly 670-donor mean. A later analysis found that most CMV-associated TCR beta chains appeared HLA-restricted, with HLA associations seemingly driven largely by CMV exposure. A cluster of highly shared sequence variants was judged likely to be a technical artifact of the sequencing pipeline. In a later analysis, TCR association rates were found to vary across HLA loci, with the most associated TCRs seen for DRB1 alleles and the fewest for HLA-C alleles. The 87-base-pair reads could not distinguish some IMGT-functional V segments, including TRBV6-2 and TRBV6-3, so those segments were excluded. An association between a missense DCLRE1C variant and V-gene and J-gene trimming of TCR beta chains was found in a later genetic analysis and replicated in an independent cohort. When HLA alleles, especially DR and DQ, strongly co-occurred, TCR associations were difficult to assign to individual alleles. Because some donors lacked HLA typing at each locus, the association tests relied only on the typed subset. The presence/absence analyses assumed that sequencing depth was roughly uniform across donors, and that assumption may not be true. In vitro tests confirmed that a few of the cytomegalovirus-associated TCR beta chains recognize cytomegalovirus antigens. A further reported finding was that TCR beta sequences accurately predicted the HLA-A and HLA-B alleles for most subjects in the first cohort. In an earlier analysis of more than 450 of the donors, most TCR beta V segments were observed in productive rearrangements about 87% or about 30% of the time, broadly matching IMGT annotations. For the cohort, immune exposure information was limited to CMV serostatus. Most TCR sequences were seen in very few donors, while some public TCRs were found in many individuals. Correlated functional status among segregating V segments might reflect linkage disequilibrium, but an unknown experimental factor could not be ruled out. Because counts were too low, roughly 18 rarely observed V segments, including chromosome 9 orphons, were left out of the earlier analysis of some 600 of the donors.

Inclusive of the bounding cysteine and phenylalanine, the CDR3 is 15 residues long. The read is trimmed to its CDR3 DNA, 45 bases read in frame from base 1. In the germline V gene (reference sequence), CDR1 corresponds to GTSNPN and CDR2 to SVGIG. The junction shows trimming of 0 bases on V and 8 bases on J, and the gene matches do not reach 7 bases of it. The library was made by the immunoSEQ multiplex PCR assay. For the multiplex PCR, a mixture combining 60 forward primers for TCR Vbeta segments and 13 reverse primers for TCR Jbeta segments was used. The CDR3 region of rearranged TCR beta genes was amplified from genomic DNA by a multiplex PCR assay. The Illumina HiSeq System was used to sequence the amplified TCR beta libraries as 87-base-pair reads. In the paper's pipeline: In a later analysis, some 80 million unique TCR beta chains were counted across the 666 repertoires, and approximately 9.9 million of these chains were shared by at least two donors. Raw reads were error-corrected and collapsed into unique sequences by a nearest-neighbor algorithm in which closely related sequences were merged to remove PCR and sequencing errors. V, D and J gene segments were assigned by aligning CDR3 sequences to IMGT reference sequences. Each retained sequence needed at least a six-nucleotide match to both a V gene segment and a J gene segment. A rearrangement counted as productive if the CDR3 had no stop codons and remained in frame with V and J, and every other rearrangement counted as non-productive. Following IMGT convention, CDR3 was defined as the stretch from the second conserved V-encoded cysteine up to the conserved J-encoded phenylalanine. The earlier analysis of 500 to 650 of the donors excluded any sequence lacking an unambiguous match to a single V gene segment. In an earlier analysis of approximately 560 of the donors, a V segment was called functional when productive rearrangements were above 56.7%, and segregating when the standard deviation between donors exceeded 5%. A statistical classification framework was built to diagnose cytomegalovirus status from the catalog of TCR beta chain sequences. A later analysis assigned V and J genes by comparing TCR nucleotide sequences with IMGT/GENE-DB human TR gene sequences. A later analysis assigned CDR3 sequences and most-parsimonious VDJ recombination scenarios with the TCRdist pipeline. A later analysis defined each TCR beta chain by its CDR3 amino acid sequence plus V-gene family, and excluded reads lacking a unique V-gene family. A later analysis removed 500 to 600 highly shared, low-generation-probability nucleotide sequences to deal with suspected cross-contamination and a sequencing artifact. In a later analysis, a clonal expansion index was calculated for each public chain from normalized within-repertoire ranks of inferred template counts. In a later analysis, generation probabilities were computed using a VDJ recombination model fitted to out-of-frame rearrangements, and the results were checked against IGoR. In a later analysis, hypergeometric tests were used to score TCR-TCR, TCR-HLA and TCR-CMV co-occurrence, with a repertoire-size bias correction applied to TCR pairs. In a later analysis, false discovery rates were estimated by permuting HLA or CMV assignments 20 times. In a later analysis, co-occurring TCRs were grouped using DBSCAN, with TCRdist sequence similarity added in when clustering inside HLA-allele-positive subsets. For co-occurrence clustering, repertoires with fewer than 30,000 or more than 120,000 public chains were excluded, along with a handful of repertoires with anomalous nucleotide sharing. Imported from immuneACCESS, the table was reduced by TCRdb to in-frame sequences with V and J called. These copies leave out some clones; in studies compared against another copy, an unresolved V gene accounts for under half, and the cause of the remainder is not known. That table supplies the V and J calls and clone size; D and trimming were determined from the DNA. The table for this sample lists hundreds of thousands of clones; more than 60% of them were counted only once. Of the sample, about 1.9% is held by the ten largest clones.

The cohort was made up of 666 healthy bone marrow donors. At the time of sampling, every cohort member was nominally healthy, though immune exposures that went unrecorded were likely present. The donor was CMV seronegative and belonged to the group of 352 seronegative cohort members. A peripheral blood sample was collected from each donor, and TCR beta sequencing was performed on peripheral blood mononuclear cells. Genomic DNA extraction from the blood cell samples was performed with the Qiagen DNeasy Blood Extraction Kit. A word on this clone: Its target antigen remains unknown. No clone much larger than this one lies a single base away; base qualities are absent.

The sequenced material came from PBMCs. This receptor chain uses TRBV30 and TRBJ1-2, with 12 middle bases fitting TRBD1. The receptor was isolated from a woman in her twenties or thirties in good health and CMV-seronegative. The CDR3 protein is CAWSVQGTGGTGYTF. The sequenced DNA is TGTGCCTGGAGTGTACAAGGGACAGGGGGCACCGGCTACACCTTC.